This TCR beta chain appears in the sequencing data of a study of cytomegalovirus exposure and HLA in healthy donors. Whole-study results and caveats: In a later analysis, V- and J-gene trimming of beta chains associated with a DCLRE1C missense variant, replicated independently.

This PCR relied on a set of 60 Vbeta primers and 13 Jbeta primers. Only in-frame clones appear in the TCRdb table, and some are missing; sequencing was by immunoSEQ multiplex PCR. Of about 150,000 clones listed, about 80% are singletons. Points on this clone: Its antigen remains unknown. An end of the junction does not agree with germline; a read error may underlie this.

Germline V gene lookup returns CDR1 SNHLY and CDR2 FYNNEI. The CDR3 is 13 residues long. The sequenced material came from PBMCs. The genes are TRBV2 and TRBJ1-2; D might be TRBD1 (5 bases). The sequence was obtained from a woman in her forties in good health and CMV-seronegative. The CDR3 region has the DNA TGTGCCAGCAGTCACGACAATCCCAGAGACAGTGGCTTC. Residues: CASSHDNPRDSGF.